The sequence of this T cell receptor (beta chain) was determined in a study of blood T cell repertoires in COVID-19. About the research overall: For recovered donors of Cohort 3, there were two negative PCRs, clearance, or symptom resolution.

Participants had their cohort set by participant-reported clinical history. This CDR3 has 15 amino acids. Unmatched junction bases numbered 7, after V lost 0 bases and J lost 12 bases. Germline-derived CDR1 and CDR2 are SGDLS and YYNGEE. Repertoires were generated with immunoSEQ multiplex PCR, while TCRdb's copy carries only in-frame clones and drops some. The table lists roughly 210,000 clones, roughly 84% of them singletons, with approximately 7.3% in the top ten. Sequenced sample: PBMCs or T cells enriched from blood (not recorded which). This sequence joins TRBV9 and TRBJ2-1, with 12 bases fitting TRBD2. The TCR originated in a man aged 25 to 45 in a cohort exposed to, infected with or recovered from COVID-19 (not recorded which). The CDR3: CASSVGASGREGQFF. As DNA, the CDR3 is TGTGCCAGCAGCGTAGGGGCTAGCGGGAGGGAGGGGCAGTTCTTC.